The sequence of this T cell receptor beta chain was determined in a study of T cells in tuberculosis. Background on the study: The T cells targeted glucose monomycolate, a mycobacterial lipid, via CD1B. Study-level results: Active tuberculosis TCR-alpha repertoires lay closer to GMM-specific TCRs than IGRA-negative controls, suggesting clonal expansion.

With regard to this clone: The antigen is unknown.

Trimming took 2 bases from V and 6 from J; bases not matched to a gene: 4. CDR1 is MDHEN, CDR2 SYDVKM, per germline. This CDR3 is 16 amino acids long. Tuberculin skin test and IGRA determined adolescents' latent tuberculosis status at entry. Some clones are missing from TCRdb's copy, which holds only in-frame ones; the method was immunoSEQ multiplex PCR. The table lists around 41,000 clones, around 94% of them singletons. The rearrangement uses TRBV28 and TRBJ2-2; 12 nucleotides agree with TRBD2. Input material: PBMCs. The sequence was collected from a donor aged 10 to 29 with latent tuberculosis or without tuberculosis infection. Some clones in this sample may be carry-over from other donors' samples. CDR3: CASSLASGRASGELFF. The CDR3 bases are TGTGCCAGCAGTTTAGCTAGCGGGAGGGCCTCCGGGGAGCTGTTTTTT.